The 7 T cell receptor beta chains given below trace back to one sample, sequenced in a study of graft-versus-host responses after intestinal transplantation. Sequenced by immunoSEQ multiplex PCR; TCRdb stores in-frame clones only, minus some. The sample holds over 35,000 clones, about 90% seen once. Sequenced material: PBMCs, taken approximately 300 days after intestinal transplant. The receptors come from a human patient who received an intestinal transplant, so some T cells may come from the graft donor.

The chain carries TRBV28 and TRBJ1-3; D remains ambiguous. CDR3 length: 15 amino acids. The germline gives CDR1 MDHEN, CDR2 SYDVKM. The V and J ends lost 4 bases and 4 bases respectively, with 14 bases between them. The CDR3 bases are TGTGCCAGCAGTTCGGAACGGCTTATAGGAAACACCATATATTTT. Translation: CASSSERLIGNTIYF.

The J gene is TRBJ2-3, the V gene TRBV11-2; TRBD1 or TRBD2 may be the D gene (5 bases each). This CDR3 comprises 17 residues. V lost 5 bases, J lost 0 bases, and 18 bases lay in between. Germline V gene sequence: CDR1 SGHAT, CDR2 FQNNGV. The CDR3 reads CASSGPQGDSSTDTQYF. As DNA, the CDR3 is TGTGCCAGCAGCGGACCCCAGGGAGACTCTAGCACAGATACGCAGTATTTT.

The chain combines TRBV5-1 with TRBJ2-7; the D gene is possibly TRBD1 (6 bases). V lost 0 bases and J lost 1, with 20 bases in between. The CDR3 runs to 18 residues. Germline lookup yields CDR1 SGHRS and CDR2 YFSETQ. The CDR3 bases are TGCGCCAGCAGCTTGGTAGTAATTTCGGACAGTCTATCCTACGAGCAGTACTTC. This sequence encodes CASSLVVISDSLSYEQYF.

The chain couples TRBV2 to TRBJ2-1; D is possibly TRBD1 or TRBD2 (5 bases each). In germline, CDR1 is SNHLY, CDR2 FYNNEI. The germline V and J ends were trimmed by 2 bases and 2 bases, with 10 bases remaining between them. CDR3 length: 15 residues. CDR3 DNA sequence: TGTGCCAGCAGTGAATCCGGGGCCCCCTACAATGAGCAGTTCTTC. Its translation is CASSESGAPYNEQFF.

This clone was detected a few times. This chain joins TRBV7-9 and TRBJ2-2, with D perhaps TRBD1 (5 bases). Germline assignment: CDR1 SEHNR and CDR2 FQNEAQ (reference sequence). Trimming took 5 bases from V and 7 from J, leaving 14 bases between them. The CDR3 is 14 residues long. Here the CDR3 reads CASSPARAGGELFF. CDR3 nucleotides: TGTGCCAGCAGCCCAGCCAGGGCTGGCGGGGAGCTGTTTTTT.

V and J are TRBV29-1 and TRBJ1-2, with a tentative D call TRBD1 (6 bases). Germline assignment: CDR1 SQVTM and CDR2 ANQGSEA. Trimming took 7 bases from V and 7 from J, leaving 16 bases between them. The CDR3 runs to 12 residues. The CDR3 DNA follows: TGCAGCGGGGTGGACAGCCCTCGTGGCTACACCTTC. Its translation is CSGVDSPRGYTF.

The chain's CDR3 is CASSPAPMAVPRYTF. CDR3 bases: TGCGCCAGCAGCCCCGCCCCCATGGCAGTCCCGCGCTACACCTTC. The chain is built from TRBV5-1 and TRBJ1-2; D is unresolved. The germline gives CDR1 SGHRS, CDR2 YFSETQ. The CDR3 sequence is 15 residues long. V was trimmed by 4 bases and J by 9 bases, leaving 22 bases between them.